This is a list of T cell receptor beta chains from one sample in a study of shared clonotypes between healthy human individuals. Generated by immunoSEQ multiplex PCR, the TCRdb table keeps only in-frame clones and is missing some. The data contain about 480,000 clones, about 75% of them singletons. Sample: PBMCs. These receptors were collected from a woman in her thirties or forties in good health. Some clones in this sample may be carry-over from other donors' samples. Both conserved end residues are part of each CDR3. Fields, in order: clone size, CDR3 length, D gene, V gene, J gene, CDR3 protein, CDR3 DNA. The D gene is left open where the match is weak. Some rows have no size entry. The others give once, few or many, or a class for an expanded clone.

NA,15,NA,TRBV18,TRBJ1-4,CASSPGQAENEKLFF,TGTGCCAGCTCACCTGGGCAGGCCGAAAATGAAAAACTGTTTTTT
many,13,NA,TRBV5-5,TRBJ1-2,CASSLEEKRGYTF,TGTGCCAGCAGCTTGGAGGAGAAGAGGGGCTACACCTTC
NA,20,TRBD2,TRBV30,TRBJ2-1,CAWSLLLPGLAGLFYNEQFF,TGTGCCTGGAGTTTATTATTACCGGGACTAGCGGGATTGTTCTACAATGAGCAGTTCTTC
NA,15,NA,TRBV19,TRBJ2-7,CASSMGADSSYEQYF,TGTGCCAGTAGTATGGGGGCGGATAGCTCCTACGAGCAGTACTTC
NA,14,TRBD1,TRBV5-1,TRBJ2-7,CASSPGDRGGEQYF,TGCGCCAGCAGCCCCGGGGACAGGGGAGGCGAGCAGTACTTC
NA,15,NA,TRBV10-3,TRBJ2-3,CAISFGTEATDTQYF,TGTGCCATCAGTTTTGGGACTGAGGCCACAGATACGCAGTATTTT
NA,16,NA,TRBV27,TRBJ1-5,CASRSSGLLGNQPQHF,TGTGCCAGCAGGTCCTCAGGGCTACTCGGCAATCAGCCCCAGCATTTT
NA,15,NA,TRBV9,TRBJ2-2,CASSVGQGGTGELFF,TGTGCCAGCAGCGTAGGGCAGGGTGGCACCGGGGAGCTGTTTTTT
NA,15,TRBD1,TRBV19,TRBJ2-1,CASSFDRDSYNEQFF,TGTGCCAGTAGCTTTGACAGGGATTCCTACAATGAGCAGTTCTTC
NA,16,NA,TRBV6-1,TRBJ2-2,CASSAGRPRNTGELFF,TGTGCCAGCAGTGCCGGGCGTCCTAGAAACACCGGGGAGCTGTTTTTT
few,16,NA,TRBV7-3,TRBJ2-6,CASSSRTSSGANVLTF,TGTGCCAGCAGCTCAAGGACGAGCTCTGGGGCCAACGTCCTGACTTTC
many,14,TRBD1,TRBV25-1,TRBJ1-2,CASSAGTDHYGYTF,TGTGCCAGCAGTGCAGGGACAGACCACTATGGCTACACCTTC
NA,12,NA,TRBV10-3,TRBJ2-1,CAIGDSRDEQFF,TGTGCCATCGGAGACTCTCGCGATGAGCAGTTCTTC
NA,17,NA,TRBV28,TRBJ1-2,CASSLYTFGGALGGYTF,TGTGCCAGCAGTTTATACACATTCGGGGGGGCGTTGGGTGGCTACACCTTC
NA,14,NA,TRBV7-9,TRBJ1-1,CASSWGALNTEAFF,TGTGCCAGCAGCTGGGGGGCCTTGAACACTGAAGCTTTCTTT
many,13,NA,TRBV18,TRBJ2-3,CASSPVLVDTQYF,TGTGCCAGCTCACCCGTCCTAGTCGATACGCAGTATTTT